Each of the 11 T cell receptor beta chains below was sequenced from the same sample in a study of T cell repertoires in cytomegalovirus infection. MiXCR, run by TCRdb on the reads, gives a single entry per CDR3 protein. The table lists roughly 760,000 distinct CDR3 sequences, under 40% of them singletons, with around 2.6% in the top ten. The source material was PBMCs. The receptors here all came from a human donor in good health (CMV status not recorded). Some clones in this sample may be carry-over from other donors' samples.

The chain carries TRBV28 and TRBJ1-6, with 7 bases aligning to TRBD1. CDR1 and CDR2 from the germline V gene are MDHEN and SYDVKM. J was trimmed by 0 bases and V by 0 bases; bases with no gene match: 2. CDR3 size: 17 residues. CDR3 sequence (DNA): TGTGCCAGCAGTTTATGGCCAGGGGGCTCCTATAATTCACCCCTCCACTTT. Residues: CASSLWPGGSYNSPLHF.

The table lists this clonotype with a few counts. This rearrangement joins TRBV19 to TRBJ1-5; D might be TRBD1 (5 bases). The length of the CDR3 is 13 residues. Germline-derived CDR1 and CDR2 are LNHDA and SQIVND (reference sequence). Trimming shortened V by 5 bases and J by 6 bases, and 11 bases separated the two germline ends. For the CDR3, the DNA is TGTGCCAGTAGTCAGGGTAGGGGTCAGCCCCAGCATTTT. This translates into CASSQGRGQPQHF.

This clonotype was detected many times. The V and J genes are TRBV15 and TRBJ2-5; TRBD2 might be the D (6 bases). CDR1 and CDR2 from the germline V gene are LNHNV and YYDKDF (reference sequence). The CDR3 runs to 14 residues. Trimming left V 4 bases short and J 5 bases short, with 14 bases between. Written as DNA, the CDR3 is TGTGCCACCAGCACCCGGGGCGGGGCGGAGACCCAGTACTTC. Its translation: CATSTRGGAETQYF.

The table lists this clonotype with a few counts. The chain employs TRBV12-3 or TRBV12-4 and TRBJ1-4, with 10 bases lining up with TRBD1. Germline trimming cut 3 bases from V and 13 bases from J; bases unmatched to any gene: 8. The CDR3 covers 14 residues. CDR3 coding DNA: TGTGCCAGCAGTTTGCGGGACAGGGGACGGGTACTGTTTTTT. Translated: CASSLRDRGRVLFF.

The V call is TRBV27, the J call TRBJ2-7; D possibly corresponds to TRBD2 (5 bases). This CDR3 is built from 16 residues. V shed 6 bases and J shed 4 bases, with 22 bases lying between them. Per the germline V gene, CDR1 is MNHEY and CDR2 is SMNVEV (reference sequence). CDR3 loop: CASRAIGTVVAYEQYF. Here the CDR3 DNA reads TGTGCCAGCAGAGCCATTGGTACGGTGGTAGCGTACGAGCAGTACTTC.

The chain carries TRBV10-3 and TRBJ2-3; 7 bases align to TRBD2. The CDR3 has 17 residues. The ends lost 4 bases at V and 0 bases at J; junction bases unmatched: 10. Germline CDR1 ENHRY, CDR2 SYGVKD. CDR3 sequence reads: CAISVGGTHTSTDTQYF. Written as DNA, the CDR3 is TGTGCCATCAGTGTCGGGGGGACTCATACTAGCACAGATACGCAGTATTTT.

This clonotype was counted a few times. CDR3 loop: CASSEYSGNTIYF. The CDR3 region has the DNA TGTGCCAGCAGTGAATACTCTGGAAACACCATATATTTT. This chain connects TRBV25-1 to TRBJ1-3; D gene unclear. The V gene's germline CDR1 is MGHDK and CDR2 SYGVNS. The ends were cut back, 0 bases at V and 0 bases at J, with 0 bases in the middle. The CDR3 spans 13 residues.

This clonotype was counted a single time. A single base separates this from a much larger clone, so it may be a read error. The chain couples TRBV7-8 to TRBJ2-7; no clear D gene. CDR1 is SGHVS, CDR2 FQNEAQ, per germline. The CDR3 is made up of 13 amino acids. CDR3 sequence reads: CSSSPGLQLEQYF. CDR3 in DNA: TGTTCCAGCAGCCCTGGCCTTCAGCTCGAGCAGTACTTC.

There are a few counts of this clonotype. The genes are TRBV27 and TRBJ2-3; 7 bases map to TRBD2. This CDR3 is 16 amino acids long. Germline trimming cut 5 bases from V and 2 bases from J; bases unmatched to any gene: 10. Germline V CDR1 and CDR2: MNHEY, SMNVEV (reference sequence). The CDR3 is CASSPSAGEHTDTQYF. The CDR3 DNA reads TGTGCCAGCAGTCCCAGTGCGGGGGAGCACACAGATACGCAGTATTTT.

This chain uses TRBV5-5 with TRBJ2-5; 8 bases align to TRBD1. J was trimmed by 2 bases and V by 4 bases; bases with no gene match: 10. Germline V gives CDR1 SGHKS, CDR2 YYEKEE (reference sequence). This CDR3 has 16 residues. CDR3 DNA: TGTGCCAGCAGCGTCGCAGGGGGCGGAGGGCAAGAGACCCAGTACTTC. Amino acid sequence: CASSVAGGGGQETQYF.

A single count supports this clonotype. The genes are TRBV5-4 and TRBJ2-1; no clear D gene. V was cut by 7 bases and J by 3 bases, with 11 bases left in between. Looked up from germline, CDR1 is SGHNT and CDR2 is YYREEE (reference sequence). The CDR3 has 13 amino acids. The CDR3 nucleotides read TGTGCCAGCGAGAGCCTCCGCTACAATGAGCAGTTCTTC. Translating gives CASESLRYNEQFF.